This TCR beta chain emerged from a study of memory CD4+ T cells and cytomegalovirus serostatus. Whole-study results and caveats: Of under 200 reported CMV TCRbeta sequences, some 67 were found in memory CD4+ repertoires. CMV serostatus prediction reached median AUC roughly 0.95, or 0.91 with US-trained model.

The sort gate was single viable CD3+CD4+CD8-CD45RO+ cells for memory CD4+ T cells. Donors' CMV status reflects serum IgG against pp150, pp28, p38, p52. Measured with immunoSEQ multiplex PCR; TCRdb has only the in-frame clones, and not every one. Counted here are 40,000 to 55,000 clones, 80% occurring once; the ten biggest clones make up about 1.4%. On this clone: Its antigen is not known.

Germline CDR1 and CDR2: KGHSH and LQKENI. Between the trimmed V and J ends, which lost 5 bases and 5 bases, there was a span of 9 bases. The CDR3 spans 13 residues. The clonotype was recovered from an adult in good health and CMV-seropositive. The sequenced sample was memory CD4+ T cells from blood. The rearrangement links TRBV18 to TRBJ1-4, with D tentatively TRBD1 (5 bases). The CDR3 sequence: CASSGGTNEKLFF. The CDR3 nucleotides read TGTGCCAGCTCAGGGGGAACCAATGAAAAACTGTTTTTT.